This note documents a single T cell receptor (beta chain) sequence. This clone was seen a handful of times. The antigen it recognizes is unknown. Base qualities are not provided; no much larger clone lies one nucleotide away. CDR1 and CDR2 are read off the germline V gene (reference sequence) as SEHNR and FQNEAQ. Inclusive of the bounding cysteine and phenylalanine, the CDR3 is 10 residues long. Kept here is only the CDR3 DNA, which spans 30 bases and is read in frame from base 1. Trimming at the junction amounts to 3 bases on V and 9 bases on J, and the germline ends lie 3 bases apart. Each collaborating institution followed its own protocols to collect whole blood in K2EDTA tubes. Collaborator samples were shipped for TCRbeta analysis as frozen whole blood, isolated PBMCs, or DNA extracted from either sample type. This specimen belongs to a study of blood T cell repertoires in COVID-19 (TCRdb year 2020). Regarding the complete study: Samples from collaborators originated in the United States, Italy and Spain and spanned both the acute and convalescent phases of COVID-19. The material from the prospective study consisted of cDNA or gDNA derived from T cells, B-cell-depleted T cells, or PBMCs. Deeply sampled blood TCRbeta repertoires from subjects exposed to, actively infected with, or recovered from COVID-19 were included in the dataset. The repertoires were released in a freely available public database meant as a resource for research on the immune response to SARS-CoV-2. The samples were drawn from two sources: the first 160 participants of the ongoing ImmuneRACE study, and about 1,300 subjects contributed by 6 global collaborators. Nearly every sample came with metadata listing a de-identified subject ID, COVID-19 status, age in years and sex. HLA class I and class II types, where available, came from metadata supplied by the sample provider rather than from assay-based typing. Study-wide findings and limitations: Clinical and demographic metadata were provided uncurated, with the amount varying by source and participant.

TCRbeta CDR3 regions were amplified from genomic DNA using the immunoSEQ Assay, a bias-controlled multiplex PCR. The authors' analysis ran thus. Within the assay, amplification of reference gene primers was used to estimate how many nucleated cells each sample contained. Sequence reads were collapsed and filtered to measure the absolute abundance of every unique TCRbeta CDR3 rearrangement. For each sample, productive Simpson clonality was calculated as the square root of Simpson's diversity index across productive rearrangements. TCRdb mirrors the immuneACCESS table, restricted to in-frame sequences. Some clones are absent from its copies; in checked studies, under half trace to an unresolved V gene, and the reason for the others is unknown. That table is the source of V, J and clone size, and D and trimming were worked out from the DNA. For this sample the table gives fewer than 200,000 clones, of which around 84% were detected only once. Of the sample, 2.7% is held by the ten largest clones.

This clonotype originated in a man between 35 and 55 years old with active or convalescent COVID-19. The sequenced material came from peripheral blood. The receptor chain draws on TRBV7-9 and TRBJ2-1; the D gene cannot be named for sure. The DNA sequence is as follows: TGTGCCAGCAGCTTGCGTGAGCAGTTCTTC. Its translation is CASSLREQFF.